This TCR beta chain was recovered during a study of monozygotic twins with inflammatory bowel disease. The CDR3 covers 15 residues. Germline lookup yields CDR1 MNHEY and CDR2 SVGAGI. TCRdb re-called the 5' RACE reads and catalogs CDR3 proteins one per entry, DNA excluded. The sample has about 420,000 distinct CDR3 sequences, and its top ten clones hold around 2.4%. This receptor was obtained from a human donor with ulcerative colitis or Crohn's disease, or a healthy co-twin of an affected twin (not recorded which). The genes are TRBV6-5 and TRBJ1-6; TCRdb indicates TRBD1, and absent DNA this call remains unverified. The sequenced material came from blood. CDR3 sequence reads: CASSFGQRLSTPLHF.